These 12 T cell receptor beta chains came from one sample sequenced in a study of identical twins. TCRdb passed the 5' RACE reads through MiXCR, listing each CDR3 protein once. Here the sample spans 570,000 or so distinct CDR3 sequences, more than 9% being singletons. These records were also assigned to another study, of yellow fever vaccine responses in identical twins.

The sequenced sample was PBMCs. Source of these receptors: a woman younger than 30 in good health.

This clonotype was counted a few times. The CDR3 DNA follows: TGCAGTGCTTCTACAATTGGGCAAGAGACCCAGTACTTC. Translation gives CSASTIGQETQYF. The chain employs TRBV20-1 and TRBJ2-5; no reliable D call. Germline-derived CDR1 and CDR2 are DFQATT and SNEGSKA (reference sequence). The V gene lost 5 bases and the J gene lost 2 bases, with 12 bases spanning the gap. The CDR3 loop spans 13 amino acids.

This clonotype has only a few counts. This chain uses TRBV4-3 with TRBJ2-3, with D unclear. Germline V gene sequence: CDR1 LGHNA, CDR2 YSLEER. Trimming removed 0 bases from V and 5 bases from J, with 6 bases in between. The CDR3 contains 13 residues. The CDR3 DNA sequence: TGCGCCAGCAGCCAAGATTGGGGAGATACGCAGTATTTT. This codes for CASSQDWGDTQYF.

This clonotype was picked up many times. This sequence joins TRBV12-3 or TRBV12-4 and TRBJ1-1, with TRBD1 matching 7 bases. CDR3 length equals 13 residues. V trimming: 4 bases; J trimming: 5 bases; junction bases outside the gene matches: 4. The CDR3 DNA follows: TGTGCCAGCAGTTCCTCAGGGGGGACTGAAGCTTTCTTT. It encodes CASSSSGGTEAFF.

There are many counts of this clonotype. The chain couples TRBV4-1 to TRBJ2-1; D uncertain. With 0 bases removed from V and 0 bases from J, the gap between germline ends came to 6 bases. Looked up from germline, CDR1 is MGHRA and CDR2 is YSYEKL. There are 15 residues in the CDR3. The CDR3 region is CASSQEGRSYNEQFF. CDR3 bases: TGCGCCAGCAGCCAAGAAGGACGCTCCTACAATGAGCAGTTCTTC.

The chain carries TRBV2 and TRBJ2-5; 7 nucleotides match TRBD2. Germline V gene lookup returns CDR1 SNHLY and CDR2 FYNNEI. V was clipped by 7 bases and J by 5 bases; unmatched bases: 16. This CDR3 has 16 residues. CDR3 amino acids: CASIGWKGDYLETQYF. The CDR3 nucleotides read TGTGCCAGCATTGGGTGGAAAGGGGACTACCTGGAGACCCAGTACTTC.

V is TRBV10-3 and J is TRBJ1-4; no reliable D call. Germline V lookup: CDR1 ENHRY, CDR2 SYGVKD. V was shortened by 4 bases and J by 5 bases, with 14 bases between the two germline ends. This CDR3 region has 15 residues. The chain's CDR3 is CAISGGAGLNEKLFF. The CDR3 region has the DNA TGTGCCATCAGTGGGGGTGCAGGTTTAAATGAAAAACTGTTTTTT.

In its sample, this clonotype was seen a few times. This chain joins TRBV20-1 and TRBJ2-1, with D unresolved. CDR1 DFQATT and CDR2 SNEGSKA come from the germline V gene (reference sequence). CDR3 size: 13 residues. V lost 1 base, J lost 8 bases, and 12 bases lay in between. Here the CDR3 reads CSARGPVQYEQFF. As DNA, the CDR3 is TGCAGTGCTAGAGGCCCAGTTCAGTATGAGCAGTTCTTC.

The chain combines TRBV7-8 with TRBJ1-6; no definite D call. This CDR3 comprises 15 residues. From germline, CDR1 is SGHVS and CDR2 FQNEAQ. V was cut by 5 bases and J by 4 bases, with 12 bases left in between. CDR3 nucleotides: TGTGCCAGCAGCCCGGAGAGCGGTTATAATTCACCCCTCCACTTT. Its protein product is CASSPESGYNSPLHF. The full variable domain, rest sourced from reference TRBV7-8 and TRBJ1-6, is GAGVSQSPRYKVAKRGQDVALRCDPISGHVSLFWYQQALGQGPEFLTYFQNEAQLDKSGLPSDRFFAERPEGSVSTLKIQRTQQEDSAVYLCASSPESGYNSPLHFGNGTRLTVT.

The chain recombines TRBV11-3 with TRBJ2-2, with 7 bases identical to TRBD2. This CDR3 is built from 15 residues. Germline CDR1 reads SGHNT; CDR2 reads YENEEA. V dropped 5 bases and J dropped 7; count of bases not matched to a gene: 10. CDR3 region: CASSPGLDKNGELFF. CDR3 sequence (DNA): TGTGCCAGCAGCCCTGGACTAGATAAAAACGGGGAGCTGTTTTTT. Using reference TRBV11-3 and TRBJ2-2 for the parts outside the CDR3, the full variable domain is EAGVVQSPRYKIIEKKQPVAFWCNPISGHNTLYWYLQNLGQGPELLIRYENEEAVDDSQLPKDRFSAERLKGVDSTLKIQPAELGDSAVYLCASSPGLDKNGELFFGEGSRLTVL.

As DNA, the CDR3 is TGTGCCAGCAGCTTCCTAGCCGGGGTCTCCTACAATGAGCAGTTCTTC. Protein product: CASSFLAGVSYNEQFF. This chain uses TRBV5-4 with TRBJ2-1, with D possibly TRBD2 on 5 matching bases. The V end was cut by 2 bases, the J end by 0 bases, with 12 bases between. CDR1 is SGHNT, CDR2 YYREEE, per germline (reference sequence). The CDR3 is 16 residues long.

This clonotype was detected a few times. The genes are TRBV11-1 and TRBJ2-1; weak D call: TRBD1 (6 bases). The CDR3 extends over 20 amino acids. Germline assignment: CDR1 SGHAT and CDR2 FQDESV (reference sequence). Deletions cut 6 bases from V and 2 bases from J, with 29 bases between. CDR3 coding DNA: TGTGCCAGCAGGGTTTTAGGCGGGCCCCGGGACAAGGCTCCCTACAATGAGCAGTTCTTC. Translated, it gives CASRVLGGPRDKAPYNEQFF.

This clonotype was seen at least ten times. The chain has TRBV7-2 and TRBJ2-7; TRBD2 aligns across 11 bases. Unmatched junction bases numbered 13, after V lost 3 bases and J lost 6 bases. The CDR3 is 17 amino acids. Germline-derived CDR1 and CDR2 are SGHTA and FQGNSA. CDR3 in DNA: TGTGCCAGCAGCTTCCGTCTAGCGGGAGGTCCATTAAGCGAGCAGTACTTC. This gives the protein CASSFRLAGGPLSEQYF.